This record concerns one T cell receptor beta chain sequence. This clonotype was detected many times. Its antigen is currently not known. Within one base of it there is no much larger clone, and no base qualities were kept. Hyperthyroidism patients were newly diagnosed, with disease duration under 2 months, and aged 18 to 65 years. Patients with uncontrolled infections, other autoimmune diseases, pregnancy or lactation were excluded. Diagnoses were established on the basis of clinical symptoms, serum thyroxine and TRAb, thyroid ultrasound, and orbital computed tomography. For progressor patients, blood was drawn at the first diagnosis of hyperthyroidism, before any ophthalmopathy symptoms had appeared. Ficoll-Paque density gradient centrifugation was used to isolate PBMCs from around 10 ml of fresh peripheral blood. Patients classed as progressors first received a Graves' hyperthyroidism diagnosis and then went on to develop ophthalmopathy during follow-up. Trizol reagent was used to extract total RNA, and RNA quality was then checked on an Agilent 2100 Bioanalyzer.

The data belong to a study of T cells in Graves' hyperthyroidism and ophthalmopathy (dated 2019 in TCRdb). With regard to the full study: Peripheral blood was collected at initial diagnosis, before any treatment. Following sampling, methimazole starting at 30 mg daily was given to hyperthyroidism patients, and high-dose intravenous methylprednisolone was given to ophthalmopathy patients. The 75 to 100 discovery patients were randomly split 7:3 into training and test sets. To identify distinguishing TCR V-J signatures, a discovery cohort of 100 patients was used, comprising fewer than 45 with Graves' ophthalmopathy and under 60 with stable Graves' hyperthyroidism. Thyroid tissue and blood T-cell repertoires from several Graves' hyperthyroidism patients were also compared in the study. Whether ophthalmopathy could be predicted prospectively was tested in an independent validation cohort made up of under 20 hyperthyroidism patients plus 17 patients who later progressed to ophthalmopathy. According to the paper, TCR Vbeta CDR3 sequencing was carried out on 135 peripheral blood samples, which came from 40 to 45 ophthalmopathy, 80 or so hyperthyroidism and roughly 17 progressor patients.

General study outcomes and caveats: In validation, the model predicted progression to ophthalmopathy a median of about 6.8 months before onset, with around 70% sensitivity and about 75% specificity. Most expanded thyroid clonotypes (frequency above 0.001) were also found in blood, which suggests that blood repertoires may mirror thyroid immune responses. No statistical method was used to set the sample size in advance, and investigators knew the group allocation. A 13 V-J signature model separated ophthalmopathy from stable hyperthyroidism, with 87.88% sensitivity and about 81% specificity in cross-validation and 80%/75% in testing.

From its cysteine to its phenylalanine, the CDR3 spans 17 amino acids. The DNA shown is the 51-base CDR3, in frame from base 1. V lost 2 bases and J lost 0 bases, and the count of bases not matched to a germline gene is 9. The germline V gene (reference sequence) provides CDR1 GTSNPN and CDR2 SVGIG. TCR beta CDR3 regions were amplified from RNA transcripts. For the first round of RT-PCR on the TCR CDR3, the HTBI primer set was used together with the Qiagen OneStep RT-PCR kit. A second multiplex PCR round built the libraries, followed by size selection and purification. Libraries were sequenced paired-end with 100 bp reads on an Illumina HiSeq2000. On the study's bioinformatics: SOAPnuke was used to process the raw data, with reads discarded if the reads contained adapters or uncalled bases, had a mean Phred below 15, or lacked an exact constant-primer or identifier match. High-quality paired reads were merged using COPE v1.2.5, and each unique nucleotide sequence was defined as a clonotype. MiTCR v1.1 was used to align clonotypes to the IMGT TRBV, TRBD and TRBJ reference segments. Only V-J combinations with frequency above 0.0001, covering approximately 99% of repertoires, were analysed. The TCS score was defined as the ratio of F50 (clonal expansion) to E x V (chaos), calculated using BLOSUM62-based TCRdist between CDR3 peptides within each V-J. Welch's t-statistics and random forest reduced fewer than 550 V-J features to 10 to 15, which were used in a naive Bayes classifier (R e1071). The public reads were reprocessed in TCRdb via fastp at Q25 and MiXCR, keeping in-frame beta chains. Rows with one shared CDR3 protein collapse into an entry with the most common genes and DNA. The V and J calls, along with clone size, are taken from TCRdb and not from the paper's own processing. The sample profile shows about 350,000 distinct CDR3 sequences; about 18% of them were found once. The biggest ten clones account for 30% to 40% of the sample.

The sequenced sample consisted of blood. The rearrangement combines TRBV30 with TRBJ1-4; 7 junctional bases match TRBD1. The source is a woman in her thirties with Graves' hyperthyroidism that later progressed to Graves' ophthalmopathy. The CDR3 region: CAWSRDSSLTTNEKLFF. The sequenced DNA: TGTGCCTGGAGTCGGGACAGCTCCTTGACAACTAATGAAAAACTGTTTTTT.